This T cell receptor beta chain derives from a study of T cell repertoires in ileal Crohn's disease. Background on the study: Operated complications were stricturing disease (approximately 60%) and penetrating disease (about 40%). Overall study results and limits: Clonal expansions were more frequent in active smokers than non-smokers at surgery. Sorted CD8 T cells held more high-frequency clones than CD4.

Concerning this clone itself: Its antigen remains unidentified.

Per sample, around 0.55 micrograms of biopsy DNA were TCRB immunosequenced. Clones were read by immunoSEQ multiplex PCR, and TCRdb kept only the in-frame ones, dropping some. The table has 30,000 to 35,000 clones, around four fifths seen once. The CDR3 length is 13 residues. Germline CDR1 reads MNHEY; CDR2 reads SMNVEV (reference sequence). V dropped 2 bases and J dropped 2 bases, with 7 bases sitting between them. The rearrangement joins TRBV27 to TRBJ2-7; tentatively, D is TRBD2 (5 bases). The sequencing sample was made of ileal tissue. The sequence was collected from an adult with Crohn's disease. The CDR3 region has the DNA TGTGCCAGCAGTTTAGCGGGCCCCTACGAGCAGTACTTC. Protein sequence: CASSLAGPYEQYF.